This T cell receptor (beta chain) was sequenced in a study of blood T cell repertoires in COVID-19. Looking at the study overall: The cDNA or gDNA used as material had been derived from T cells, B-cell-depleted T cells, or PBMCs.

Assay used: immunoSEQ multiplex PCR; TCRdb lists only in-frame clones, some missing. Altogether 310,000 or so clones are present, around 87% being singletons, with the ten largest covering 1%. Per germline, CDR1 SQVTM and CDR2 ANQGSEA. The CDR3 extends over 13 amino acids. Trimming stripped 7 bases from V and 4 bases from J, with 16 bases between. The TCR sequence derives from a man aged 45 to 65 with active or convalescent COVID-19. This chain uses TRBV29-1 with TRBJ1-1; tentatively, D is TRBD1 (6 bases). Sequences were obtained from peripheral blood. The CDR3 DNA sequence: TGCAGCGGAACTCTTCGAGGGGGCACTGAAGCTTTCTTT. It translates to CSGTLRGGTEAFF. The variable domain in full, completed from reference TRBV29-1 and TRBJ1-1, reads SAVISQKPSRDICQRGTSLTIQCQVDSQVTMMFWYRQQPGQSLTLIATANQGSEATYESGFVIDKFPISRPNLTFSTLTVSNMSPEDSSIYLCSGTLRGGTEAFFGQGTRLTVV.